This T cell receptor beta chain was identified in a study of low-dose radiotherapy and immunotherapy resistance in tumors. Study-level information: Both drugs were delivered intravenously to patients (nivolumab 240 mg every two weeks and ipilimumab 1 mg/kg every six weeks). The study administered intravenous cyclophosphamide at 200 mg/m2 every two weeks, one day ahead of radiation and immunotherapy.

Time point in this sample: after trial treatment. Treatment reported: LDRT plus nivolumab, ipilimumab, low-dose cyclophosphamide and aspirin (RACIN trial). TCRs were put through approximately 21 PCR cycles of amplification with Phusion. A constant-region primer and the V-primer adapter served as the primer pair. TCRdb called the reads again in MiXCR, with one record for every CDR3 protein. The sample carries some 52,000 distinct CDR3 sequences, around 34% recorded once. This clonotype was obtained from a male donor with rectosigmoid adenocarcinoma. The source was PBMCs, collected after low-dose radiotherapy plus immunotherapy.

The CDR3 nucleotides read TGCGCCAGCAGCCCTACCGACATGGGAAGAAACTATGGCTACACCTTC. It is translated as CASSPTDMGRNYGYTF. This chain joins TRBV4-3 and TRBJ1-2; no clear D. Germline values: CDR1 LGHNA, CDR2 YSLEER. This CDR3 contains 16 residues. The V gene lost 4 bases and the J gene lost 2 bases, with 17 bases spanning the gap.